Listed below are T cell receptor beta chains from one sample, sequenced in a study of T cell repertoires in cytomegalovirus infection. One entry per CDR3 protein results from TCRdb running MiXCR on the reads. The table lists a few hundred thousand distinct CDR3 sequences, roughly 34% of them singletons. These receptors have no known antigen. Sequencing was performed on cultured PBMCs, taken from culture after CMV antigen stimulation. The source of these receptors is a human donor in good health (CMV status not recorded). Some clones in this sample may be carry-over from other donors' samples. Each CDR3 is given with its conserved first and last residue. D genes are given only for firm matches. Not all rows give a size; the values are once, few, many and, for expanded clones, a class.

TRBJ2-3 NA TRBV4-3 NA CASSQDRASTDTQYF TGCGCCAGCAGCCAAGACCGGGCTAGCACAGATACGCAGTATTTT
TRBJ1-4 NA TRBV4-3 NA CASSQRRDRAGDEKLFF TGCGCCAGCAGCCAAAGAAGGGATAGGGCGGGCGATGAAAAACTGTTTTTT
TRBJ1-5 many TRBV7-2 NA CASVSPGMGNQPQHF TGTGCCAGCGTAAGCCCCGGCATGGGCAATCAGCCCCAGCATTTT
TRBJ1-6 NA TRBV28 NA CASSSGMGGNSPLHF TGTGCCAGCAGTTCAGGCATGGGGGGTAATTCACCCCTCCACTTT
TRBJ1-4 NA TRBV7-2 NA CASSRTPEKLFF TGTGCCAGCAGCAGGACTCCCGAAAAACTGTTTTTT
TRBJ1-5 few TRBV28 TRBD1 CAARQGSNQPQHF TGTGCCGCCCGACAGGGTAGCAATCAGCCCCAGCATTTT
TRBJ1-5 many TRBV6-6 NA CASTRGAVEQPQHF TGTGCCAGCACGAGAGGGGCGGTAGAACAGCCCCAGCATTTT
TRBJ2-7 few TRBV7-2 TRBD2 CASSVSGRYTYEQYF TGTGCCAGCAGCGTTAGCGGGAGGTATACCTACGAGCAGTACTTC
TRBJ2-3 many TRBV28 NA CASTGSTDTQYF TGTGCCAGCACCGGGAGCACAGATACGCAGTATTTT
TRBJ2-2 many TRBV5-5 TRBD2 CASRSGVGGELFF TGTGCCAGCAGAAGCGGGGTTGGGGGGGAGCTGTTTTTT
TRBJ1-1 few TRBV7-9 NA CASSFRGPTPREAFF TGTGCCAGCAGCTTCAGAGGACCCACCCCAAGAGAAGCTTTCTTT
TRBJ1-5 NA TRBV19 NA CASSNSPPQHF TGTGCCAGTAGTAACAGTCCGCCCCAGCATTTT
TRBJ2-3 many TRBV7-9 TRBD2 CASSSTSGHTDTQYF TGTGCCAGCAGCTCGACTAGCGGCCACACAGATACGCAGTATTTT
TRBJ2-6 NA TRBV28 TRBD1 CASSLQDRPWGANVLTF TGTGCCAGCAGTTTACAGGACAGGCCGTGGGGGGCCAACGTCCTGACTTTC
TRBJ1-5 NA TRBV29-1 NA CSVGGVGNQPQHF TGCAGCGTGGGCGGGGTTGGCAATCAGCCCCAGCATTTT
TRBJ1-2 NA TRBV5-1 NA CASTSFGGDGYTF TGCGCCAGCACTTCCTTCGGGGGCGATGGCTACACCTTC
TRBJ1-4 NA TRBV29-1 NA CSVAGKANEKLFF TGCAGCGTTGCAGGGAAGGCTAATGAAAAACTGTTTTTT
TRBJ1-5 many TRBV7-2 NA CASSRRDGKPWGQPQHF TGTGCCAGCAGCCGCCGGGACGGGAAGCCTTGGGGTCAGCCCCAGCATTTT
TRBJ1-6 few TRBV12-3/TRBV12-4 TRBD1 CASTLWTGGSFYNSPLHF TGTGCCAGCACTTTATGGACAGGGGGCTCCTTCTATAATTCACCCCTCCACTTT
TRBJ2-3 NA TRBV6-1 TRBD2 CASSAPRTSGRRDTQYF TGTGCCAGCAGTGCACCAAGGACTAGCGGGAGGCGGGATACGCAGTATTTT
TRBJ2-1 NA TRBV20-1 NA CSASRGYNEQFF TGCAGTGCCTCTCGGGGGTACAATGAGCAGTTCTTC
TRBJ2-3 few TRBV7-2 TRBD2 CASIRTAGGSTDTQYF TGTGCCAGCATCCGGACAGCGGGAGGTAGCACAGATACGCAGTATTTT
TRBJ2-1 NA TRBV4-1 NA CASSLLRVPYNEQFF TGCGCCAGCAGCCTCCTCAGGGTCCCCTACAATGAGCAGTTCTTC
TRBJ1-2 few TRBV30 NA CAWSVTSQTYTF TGTGCCTGGAGTGTAACCAGCCAGACCTACACCTTC
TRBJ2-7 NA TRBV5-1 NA CASSLTTTRDYEQYF TGCGCCAGCAGCTTGACCACAACCAGGGACTACGAGCAGTACTTC
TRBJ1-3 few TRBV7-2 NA CASSQDGSSGNTIYF TGTGCCAGCAGCCAGGACGGTAGCTCTGGAAACACCATATATTTT
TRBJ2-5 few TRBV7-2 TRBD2 CASSLARTSGETQYF TGTGCCAGCAGCTTAGCGCGGACTAGCGGGGAGACCCAGTACTTC
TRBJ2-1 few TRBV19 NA CASSIYTYNEQFF TGTGCCAGTAGTATCTACACCTACAATGAGCAGTTCTTC
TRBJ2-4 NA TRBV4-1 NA CASSQDGKNIQYF TGCGCCAGCAGCCAAGATGGGAAAAACATTCAGTACTTC
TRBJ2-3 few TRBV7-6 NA CASSSSIGKTQYF TGTGCCAGCAGTTCCTCCATTGGGAAGACGCAGTATTTT
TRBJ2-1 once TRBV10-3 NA CAISEFPGEQFF TGTGCCATCAGTGAGTTTCCGGGTGAGCAGTTCTTC
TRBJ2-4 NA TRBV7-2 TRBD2 CASSFAGLAGGDIPYF TGTGCCAGCAGCTTCGCGGGACTAGCGGGGGGGGACATTCCGTACTTC
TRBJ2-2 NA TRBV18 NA CASSPPKNTGELFF TGTGCCAGCTCACCACCAAAGAACACCGGGGAGCTGTTTTTT
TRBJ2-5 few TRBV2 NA CASSENLGRETQYF TGTGCCAGCAGTGAAAACTTGGGGAGAGAGACCCAGTACTTC
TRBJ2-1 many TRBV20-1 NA CSGSHPSSYNEQFF TGCAGTGGCTCACACCCAAGCTCCTACAATGAGCAGTTCTTC
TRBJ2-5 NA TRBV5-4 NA CASSLVNSGSKETQYF TGTGCCAGCAGCTTGGTGAATAGCGGCAGCAAGGAGACCCAGTACTTC
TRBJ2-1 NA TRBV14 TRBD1 CASSQVTSGGMFF TGTGCCAGCAGCCAAGTTACGTCAGGGGGCATGTTCTTC
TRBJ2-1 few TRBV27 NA CASSLVPDRFYNEQFF TGTGCCAGCAGTTTAGTTCCGGACAGATTCTACAATGAGCAGTTCTTC
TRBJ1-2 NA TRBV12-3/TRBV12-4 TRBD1 CAINRGLWGYTF TGTGCCATAAACAGGGGGCTGTGGGGCTACACCTTC
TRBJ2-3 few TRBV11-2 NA CASSSLRKDTQYF TGTGCCAGCAGCTCCCTCCGGAAAGATACGCAGTATTTT
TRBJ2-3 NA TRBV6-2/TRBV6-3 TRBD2 CASSFGTRSLLGDTQYF TGTGCCAGCAGTTTCGGGACTAGAAGTTTATTAGGAGATACGCAGTATTTT
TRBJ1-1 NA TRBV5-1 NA CASSFERGLNTEAFF TGCGCCAGCAGCTTCGAACGGGGATTGAACACTGAAGCTTTCTTT
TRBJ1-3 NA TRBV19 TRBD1 CASTQDRASGNTIYF TGTGCCAGTACCCAGGACAGGGCCTCTGGAAACACCATATATTTT
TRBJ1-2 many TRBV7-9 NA CASSLSARVIDGYTF TGTGCCAGCAGCTTAAGCGCCAGGGTAATAGATGGCTACACCTTC
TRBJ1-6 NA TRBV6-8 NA CASSQGLRGSPLHF TGTGCCAGCAGCCAGGGACTGCGCGGTTCACCCCTCCACTTT
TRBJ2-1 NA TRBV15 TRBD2 CATSREPGGVKWNEQFF TGTGCCACCAGCAGGGAACCTGGGGGGGTAAAGTGGAATGAGCAGTTCTTC
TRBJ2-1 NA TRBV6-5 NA CASSYSEGGEQFF TGTGCCAGCAGTTACTCGGAGGGGGGTGAGCAGTTCTTC
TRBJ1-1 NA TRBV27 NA CASSFMGFTTEAFF TGTGCCAGCAGTTTTATGGGATTCACCACTGAAGCTTTCTTT
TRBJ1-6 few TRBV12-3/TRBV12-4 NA CASSFASKNSPLHF TGTGCCAGCAGTTTCGCCTCCAAGAATTCACCCCTCCACTTT
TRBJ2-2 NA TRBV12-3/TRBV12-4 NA CASRKRKNTGELFF TGTGCCAGCAGGAAAAGAAAAAACACCGGGGAGCTGTTTTTT
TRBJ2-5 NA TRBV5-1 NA CASSPTMEETQYF TGCGCCAGCAGCCCCACTATGGAAGAGACCCAGTACTTC
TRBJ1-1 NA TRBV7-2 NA CASSPGRGNTEAFF TGTGCCAGCAGCCCCGGCCGGGGGAACACTGAAGCTTTCTTT
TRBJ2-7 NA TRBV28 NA CASSPTGRQYF TGTGCCAGCAGTCCCACGGGGAGGCAGTACTTC
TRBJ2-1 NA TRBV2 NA CASSEVGTRQGNEQFF TGTGCCAGCAGTGAAGTTGGGACTCGCCAGGGCAATGAGCAGTTCTTC
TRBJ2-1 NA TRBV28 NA CASSLSGSGARDNEQFF TGTGCCAGCAGTTTATCCGGTAGCGGCGCCCGCGACAATGAGCAGTTCTTC
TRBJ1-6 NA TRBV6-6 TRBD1 CASSYTGTGARGNNSPLHF TGTGCCAGCAGTTATACCGGGACAGGGGCCCGAGGAAATAATTCACCCCTCCACTTT
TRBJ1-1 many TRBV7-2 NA CASSLTGRYDTEAFF TGTGCCAGCAGCCTCACAGGGCGGTACGACACTGAAGCTTTCTTT
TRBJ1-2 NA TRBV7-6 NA CASSPLPRDGYTF TGTGCCAGCAGCCCGTTACCCAGGGATGGCTACACCTTC